The next 10 T cell receptor beta chains were all read from a single sample in a study of beta chain features in type 1 diabetes. Study-wide results and limits: Type 1 diabetes patients had moderately but significantly shorter TCRB CDR3s in all four CD4+ subsets.

Their specific antigens are unknown. Investigators reverse transcribed all isolated RNA, so they sequenced expressed TCRB transcripts. Repertoires were generated with immunoSEQ multiplex PCR, while TCRdb's copy carries only in-frame clones and drops some. Of 500,000 to 800,000 clones listed, around 12% were seen once; the top ten hold roughly 0.12%. Sequences were obtained from naive CD4+ T cells from blood. The receptors originated from a man younger than 45 with type 1 diabetes.

The chain links TRBV10-1 to TRBJ2-3; 8 bases fit TRBD2. The V segment lost 7 bases and the J segment 5 bases; nucleotides outside the gene matches: 14. Germline CDR1 is WNHNN and CDR2 is SYGVQD (reference sequence). The CDR3 covers 16 residues. The CDR3 DNA is TGCGCCAGCATGAAAAGCGGGAGCTTCCCAGGAGATACGCAGTATTTT. It codes for CASMKSGSFPGDTQYF.

The V gene is TRBV7-2, the J gene TRBJ1-1; no clear D. CDR1 is SGHTA and CDR2 is FQGNSA in the germline V gene. V was clipped by 7 bases and J by 0 bases, with 15 bases between them. The CDR3 is made up of 15 amino acids. This chain's CDR3 is CASNPWTGMNTEAFF. The CDR3 region has the DNA TGTGCCAGCAACCCCTGGACGGGGATGAACACTGAAGCTTTCTTT.

The chain couples TRBV9 to TRBJ2-3, with a weak D call TRBD2 (6 bases). The V gene's germline CDR1 is SGDLS and CDR2 YYNGEE. V shed 2 bases and J shed 6 bases, with 19 bases lying between them. CDR3 length: 16 amino acids. The CDR3, as DNA: TGTGCCAGCAGCGTCACCACCGGACATGCGGGGGATACGCAGTATTTT. Encoded protein: CASSVTTGHAGDTQYF.

In its sample, this clone was seen a few times. The chain carries TRBV4-2 and TRBJ2-1; 14 bases are shared with TRBD2. This CDR3 spans 16 amino acids. The J segment lost 6 bases and the V segment lost 6 bases, leaving 7 bases of the junction unmatched. CDR1 is LGHNA, CDR2 YNFKEQ, per germline. The CDR3 DNA reads as TGTGCCAGCAGGGGCCACGGGACTAGCGGGGGCAATGAGCAGTTCTTC. Translating gives CASRGHGTSGGNEQFF.

The chain links TRBV5-6 to TRBJ1-4, with D possibly matching TRBD1 (5 bases). The CDR3 extends over 14 amino acids. Per germline, CDR1 SGHDT and CDR2 YYEEEE. V dropped 4 bases and J dropped 6 bases, with 13 bases sitting between them. CDR3 sequence reads: CASSKEDTHEKLFF. CDR3 nucleotide sequence: TGTGCCAGCAGCAAAGAGGACACCCATGAAAAACTGTTTTTT.

The V and J genes are TRBV10-3 and TRBJ1-6; 8 positions agree with TRBD1. The trim removed 10 bases at V and 10 bases at J, leaving 9 bases unmatched. Germline V CDR1 and CDR2: ENHRY, SYGVKD. This CDR3 is 13 amino acids long. In nucleotides, the CDR3 is TGTGCCACAATGACAGGGGAAGGGTCACCCCTCCACTTT. This codes for CATMTGEGSPLHF.

The chain uses TRBV6-5 and TRBJ2-5; 7 bases are shared with TRBD1. This CDR3 is built from 15 residues. Germline V CDR1 and CDR2: MNHEY, SVGAGI. With 2 bases clipped from V and 4 bases from J, the junction kept 7 bases outside the gene matches. This chain's CDR3 is CASSYTGALSETQYF. In DNA form, the CDR3 reads TGTGCCAGCAGTTACACAGGGGCGTTGTCAGAGACCCAGTACTTC.

The CDR3 nucleotides read TGTGCCAGTACCTCGACAGGGGGCTTCCCCTACGAGCAGTACTTC. It specifies CASTSTGGFPYEQYF. The chain recombines TRBV19 with TRBJ2-5; TRBD1 aligns across 10 bases. The J call may be in error: the DNA end matches TRBJ2-7 better. This CDR3 spans 15 amino acids. Germline V gives CDR1 LNHDA, CDR2 SQIVND (reference sequence).

This clone has more than one count but fewer than ten. J is TRBJ1-1 and V is TRBV4-3, with 9 bases aligning to TRBD1. This CDR3 spans 15 amino acids. Losses at the gene ends were 3 bases for V and 5 bases for J; bases not matched to a gene: 7. CDR1 and CDR2 from the germline V gene are LGHNA and YSLEER. CDR3 nucleotide sequence: TGCGCCAGCAGCCAGGTGGGACAGGGCGGGACTGAAGCTTTCTTT. This translates into CASSQVGQGGTEAFF.

This clone was counted between two and nine times. The rearrangement joins TRBV5-6 to TRBJ2-7; D is ambiguous. Deletions cut 5 bases from V and 4 bases from J, with 19 bases between. CDR3 length equals 15 residues. Germline V gene data show CDR1 as SGHDT and CDR2 as YYEEEE. CDR3 amino acids: CASRYRGPGSYEQYF. Here the CDR3 DNA reads TGTGCCAGCAGGTACCGTGGACCCGGCTCTTACGAGCAGTACTTC.